The rows below give T cell receptor beta chains drawn from one sample of a study of shared T cell receptors in the human thymus. Assay: immunoSEQ multiplex PCR; the TCRdb copy retains only in-frame clones and omits some. Of under 700,000 clones in the sample, about 84% were seen once. The sample was also reused in another study, on human thymus T cells.

The specimen sequenced was thymocytes. The receptors derive from a boy younger than two with a congenital heart defect. The CDR3 runs from the conserved cysteine through the conserved F or W. The D gene is left open where the match is weak. Some rows mark clone size as missing; the rest say once, few, many or name a class of expanded clone.

V gene: TRBV30; D gene: TRBD2; J gene: TRBJ2-1; clone size: .; CDR3 DNA: TGTGCCTGGAGTGTACCGAGCGGGAGGATAAACAATGAGCAGTTCTTC; CDR3 protein: CAWSVPSGRINNEQFF
V gene: TRBV7-9; D gene: .; J gene: TRBJ2-1; clone size: .; CDR3 DNA: TGTGCCAGCAGCTCGGGCGGGACCAAGCAGTTCTTC; CDR3 protein: CASSSGGTKQFF
V gene: TRBV25-1; D gene: .; J gene: TRBJ2-5; clone size: .; CDR3 DNA: TGTGCCAGCAGTGAGGCCCACGGGGAAGCTCGCCAAGAGACCCAGTACTTC; CDR3 protein: CASSEAHGEARQETQYF
V gene: TRBV5-4; D gene: .; J gene: TRBJ2-1; clone size: .; CDR3 DNA: TGTGCCAGCAGCACCCAGAAGCGCTCCTACAATGAGCAGTTCTTC; CDR3 protein: CASSTQKRSYNEQFF
V gene: TRBV29-1; D gene: TRBD2; J gene: TRBJ2-5; clone size: .; CDR3 DNA: TGCAGCGTTGAAGAGGATCGACTCGTAAGCGGGAGGGCCGGGGAGACCCAGTACTTC; CDR3 protein: CSVEEDRLVSGRAGETQYF
V gene: TRBV7-9; D gene: .; J gene: TRBJ2-1; clone size: .; CDR3 DNA: TGTGCCAGCAGCTCCCTGACTAGGTACAATGAGCAGTTCTTC; CDR3 protein: CASSSLTRYNEQFF
V gene: TRBV5-1; D gene: .; J gene: TRBJ1-2; clone size: .; CDR3 DNA: TGCGCCAGCAGCTGGGGGACACATCTCTCTGGCTACACCTTC; CDR3 protein: CASSWGTHLSGYTF
V gene: TRBV6-1; D gene: .; J gene: TRBJ1-6; clone size: once; CDR3 DNA: TGTGCCAGCAGTGGCCTACAGGTCCCCCTGAATTCACCCCTCCACTTT; CDR3 protein: CASSGLQVPLNSPLHF
V gene: TRBV5-1; D gene: .; J gene: TRBJ2-5; clone size: once; CDR3 DNA: TGCGCCAGTTCCCCGGGAAGGGGGATCTCAGAGACCCAGTACTTC; CDR3 protein: CASSPGRGISETQYF
V gene: TRBV12-5; D gene: .; J gene: TRBJ2-7; clone size: .; CDR3 DNA: TGTGCTAGTGGTTTGGTACTACGGAATCACTACGAGCAGTACTTC; CDR3 protein: CASGLVLRNHYEQYF
V gene: TRBV29-1; D gene: .; J gene: TRBJ1-1; clone size: .; CDR3 DNA: TGCAGCGTCACCTACCCAGGGTGGAGGAACACTGAAGCTTTCTTT; CDR3 protein: CSVTYPGWRNTEAFF
V gene: TRBV6-1; D gene: TRBD2; J gene: TRBJ2-1; clone size: .; CDR3 DNA: TGTGCCAGCAGTGGCGGTCGGCAGGGCGAGGTAGCGGGGCGTTACAATGAGCAGTTCTTC; CDR3 protein: CASSGGRQGEVAGRYNEQFF
V gene: TRBV29-1; D gene: .; J gene: TRBJ1-1; clone size: .; CDR3 DNA: TGCAGCGTCCAACTCGTGGTACAGGTGAACACTGAAGCTTTCTTT; CDR3 protein: CSVQLVVQVNTEAFF
V gene: TRBV29-1; D gene: .; J gene: TRBJ1-3; clone size: few; CDR3 DNA: TGCAGCGTTGAAGAAAGTCAGGTCTCTGGAAACACCATATATTTT; CDR3 protein: CSVEESQVSGNTIYF
V gene: TRBV6-7; D gene: TRBD1; J gene: TRBJ2-6; clone size: .; CDR3 DNA: TGTGCCAGCAGTCGAAGGACAGGGGTACTCTCTGGGGCCAACGTCCTGACTTTC; CDR3 protein: CASSRRTGVLSGANVLTF
V gene: TRBV15; D gene: TRBD1; J gene: TRBJ2-1; clone size: few; CDR3 DNA: TGTGCCACCAGCAGCCGCCGAACCGGGACAGGGACCTTCCGCGGAGGCAATGAGCAGTTCTTC; CDR3 protein: CATSSRRTGTGTFRGGNEQFF
V gene: TRBV15; D gene: .; J gene: TRBJ1-1; clone size: .; CDR3 DNA: TGTGCCACCAGCAGAGTGGGAGGAAGTTTATCCGAAGGGGATGAAGCTTTCTTT; CDR3 protein: CATSRVGGSLSEGDEAFF
V gene: TRBV6-5; D gene: .; J gene: TRBJ2-5; clone size: .; CDR3 DNA: TGTGCCAGCAGCTCTAACAGGGCCCAAGAGACCCAGTACTTC; CDR3 protein: CASSSNRAQETQYF
V gene: TRBV27; D gene: .; J gene: TRBJ1-5; clone size: .; CDR3 DNA: TGTGCCAGCAGCCCTAAGGAAGGAGTCTATCAGCCCCAGCATTTT; CDR3 protein: CASSPKEGVYQPQHF
V gene: TRBV19; D gene: .; J gene: TRBJ1-2; clone size: few; CDR3 DNA: TGTGCCAGTAGTATAGACAGGGAGGCGAAAGGCTACACCTTC; CDR3 protein: CASSIDREAKGYTF
V gene: TRBV9; D gene: TRBD1; J gene: TRBJ1-4; clone size: .; CDR3 DNA: TGTGCCAGCAGCGTTGACAGGGAGCTCTTGATTCTCGATAATGAAAAACTGTTTTTT; CDR3 protein: CASSVDRELLILDNEKLFF
V gene: TRBV29-1; D gene: TRBD2; J gene: TRBJ2-1; clone size: .; CDR3 DNA: TGCAGCGTTGATTGTCGAGCGGGGAAGAGCTCCTACAATGAGCAGTTCTTC; CDR3 protein: CSVDCRAGKSSYNEQFF
V gene: TRBV9; D gene: .; J gene: TRBJ2-1; clone size: .; CDR3 DNA: TGTGCCAGCAGCCCCGCCCGGAGTTCCTACAATGAGCAGTTCTTC; CDR3 protein: CASSPARSSYNEQFF
V gene: TRBV13; D gene: .; J gene: TRBJ2-1; clone size: few; CDR3 DNA: TGTGCCAGCAGCTTCCCATTAGCGGCCTACAATGAGCAGTTCTTC; CDR3 protein: CASSFPLAAYNEQFF
V gene: TRBV5-8; D gene: .; J gene: TRBJ1-2; clone size: .; CDR3 DNA: TGTGCCAACCCCCCGGGGGGCAGGGTCTATGGCTACACCTTC; CDR3 protein: CANPPGGRVYGYTF
V gene: TRBV4-2; D gene: TRBD2; J gene: TRBJ2-1; clone size: few; CDR3 DNA: TGTGCCAGCAGCCAATTTGCGGGAGGCGGGTACAATGAGCAGTTCTTC; CDR3 protein: CASSQFAGGGYNEQFF
V gene: TRBV19; D gene: TRBD1; J gene: TRBJ2-7; clone size: .; CDR3 DNA: TGTGCCAGTAGTATAGGAGGGGGCCCCTACGAGCAGTACTTC; CDR3 protein: CASSIGGGPYEQYF
V gene: TRBV27; D gene: TRBD1; J gene: TRBJ1-2; clone size: .; CDR3 DNA: TGTGCCAGCAGTTTACGGGGAGGGACAGGAACGGATCACGGCTACACCTTC; CDR3 protein: CASSLRGGTGTDHGYTF
V gene: TRBV28; D gene: .; J gene: TRBJ2-7; clone size: .; CDR3 DNA: TGTGCCAGCACCCCCTGGGGAGGGGGTCTCTACGAGCAGTACTTC; CDR3 protein: CASTPWGGGLYEQYF
V gene: TRBV5-4; D gene: TRBD2; J gene: TRBJ2-1; clone size: .; CDR3 DNA: TGTGCCAGCAGCTTGTGGGGGGAGGGATATGGGCAGTTCTTC; CDR3 protein: CASSLWGEGYGQFF
V gene: TRBV27; D gene: .; J gene: TRBJ2-7; clone size: .; CDR3 DNA: TGTGCCAGCAGTACCCCTCGGGACTACGAGCAGTACTTC; CDR3 protein: CASSTPRDYEQYF
V gene: TRBV5-8; D gene: .; J gene: TRBJ2-7; clone size: .; CDR3 DNA: TGTGCCAGCAGCTGGAGGTGGGTCGGATACGAGCAGTACTTC; CDR3 protein: CASSWRWVGYEQYF
V gene: TRBV14; D gene: .; J gene: TRBJ2-5; clone size: few; CDR3 DNA: TGTGCCAGCAGCCTCCGGGACACCTCCCAAGAGACCCAGTACTTC; CDR3 protein: CASSLRDTSQETQYF
V gene: TRBV11-2; D gene: TRBD2; J gene: TRBJ2-5; clone size: few; CDR3 DNA: TGTGCCAGCAGCTCGGGACTAGCGATGTACCAAGAGACCCAGTACTTC; CDR3 protein: CASSSGLAMYQETQYF
V gene: TRBV4-3; D gene: .; J gene: TRBJ2-7; clone size: .; CDR3 DNA: TGCGCCAGCAGCCAAGTGGTCCAGGCCTTCCCCTACGAGCAGTACTTC; CDR3 protein: CASSQVVQAFPYEQYF